This T cell receptor beta chain was recorded in a study of monozygotic twins with inflammatory bowel disease. Reanalyzing the 5' RACE reads, TCRdb keeps one entry per CDR3 protein, without DNA. This specimen shows about 300,000 distinct CDR3 sequences; the ten leading clones hold 5.6%. After skipping T cell sorting, the authors isolated total RNA from whole blood. Findings and limits, study-wide: Healthy co-twins exceeded IBD patients in TCRbeta diversity as measured by inverse Simpson.

On this clonotype: Its antigen is as yet unknown.

This sequence was found in a human donor with ulcerative colitis or Crohn's disease, or a healthy co-twin of an affected twin (not recorded which). Sequenced: blood.

This chain's CDR3 is CASSLGERGTQYF. The chain uses TRBV7-2 and TRBJ2-5. The length of the CDR3 is 13 residues. Germline V CDR1 and CDR2: SGHTA, FQGNSA.